The entry below gives a single T cell receptor (beta chain) sequence along with its context. Authors' analysis steps: It was from reference gene primer amplification that nucleated cell counts were estimated. Data came from immunoSEQ multiplex PCR; TCRdb stores just in-frame clones and leaves some out. That table gives V, J and clone size, and the DNA gave D and trimming. Of some 23,000 clones listed, over 80% are singletons. V lost 6 bases, J lost 2 bases, and 14 bases lay in between. This CDR3 has 14 amino acids. Per the germline V gene, CDR1 is MNHEY and CDR2 is SVGAGI. This sample is part of a study of blood T cell repertoires in COVID-19. Study context: The samples span acute and convalescent COVID-19 from the United States, Italy and Spain. Sample material is recorded as cDNA or gDNA derived from T cells, B-cell-depleted T cells, or PBMCs.

Sequences were obtained from peripheral blood. This chain links TRBV6-5 with TRBJ2-7, with D possibly being TRBD2 (5 bases). The receptor was isolated from a woman at least 80 years old with acute or convalescent COVID-19. The CDR3 DNA sequence: TGTGCCAGCAGGAAGAGCGGAAATACCTACGAGCAGTACTTC. Its translation: CASRKSGNTYEQYF.